A single sample gave rise to the 19 T cell receptor beta chains below, sequenced in a study of cytomegalovirus exposure and HLA in healthy donors. Primers for the PCR totalled 60 Vbeta and 13 Jbeta. The assay was immunoSEQ multiplex PCR, and TCRdb's table has in-frame clones only and misses some. The sample has roughly 110,000 clones, roughly 80% seen once; the top ten hold roughly 2.5%. The sample consisted of PBMCs. These receptors were obtained from a man aged 40-50 years in good health and CMV-seronegative.

This chain connects TRBV5-1 to TRBJ2-7; D gene uncertain. Per the germline V gene, CDR1 is SGHRS and CDR2 is YFSETQ. The V end lost 0 bases, the J end lost 8 bases, and 30 bases lay between the germline ends. CDR3 length: 19 amino acids. CDR3 DNA: TGCGCCAGCAGCTTGGATTTTCGGCCCGGGTTCACCACCCCGGAGAAGCAGTACTTC. Its protein is CASSLDFRPGFTTPEKQYF.

V is TRBV5-1 and J is TRBJ2-7; unclear D gene. The CDR3 contains 14 residues. Germline V gene sequence: CDR1 SGHRS, CDR2 YFSETQ. The V and J ends lost 0 bases and 1 base respectively, with 8 bases between them. The CDR3 protein is CASSLGAGSYEQYF. In DNA, the CDR3 is TGCGCCAGCAGCTTGGGTGCAGGATCCTACGAGCAGTACTTC.

The rearrangement links TRBV19 to TRBJ1-5; a possible D gene is TRBD1 (6 bases). The germline V gene has CDR1 LNHDA and CDR2 SQIVND (reference sequence). The V gene lost 1 base and the J gene lost 3 bases, with 7 bases spanning the gap. The CDR3 spans 14 residues. Written as DNA, the CDR3 is TGTGCCAGTAGTATAGGGGACAACAATCAGCCCCAGCATTTT. As protein: CASSIGDNNQPQHF. Drawing the rest from reference TRBV19 and TRBJ1-5, the complete variable domain is DGGITQSPKYLFRKEGQNVTLSCEQNLNHDAMYWYRQDPGQGLRLIYYSQIVNDFQKGDIAEGYSVSREKKESFPLTVTSAQKNPTAFYLCASSIGDNNQPQHFGDGTRLSIL.

This chain uses TRBV5-1 with TRBJ2-2; perhaps TRBD1 as D (5 bases). Trimming stripped 0 bases from V and 5 bases from J, with 11 bases between. This CDR3 spans 15 amino acids. Germline V gene data show CDR1 as SGHRS and CDR2 as YFSETQ. The CDR3 here is CASSLEGMGTGELFF. The CDR3, as DNA: TGCGCCAGCAGCTTGGAGGGGATGGGGACCGGGGAGCTGTTTTTT.

The V gene is TRBV10-1, the J gene TRBJ2-2, with a possible D match to TRBD1 (5 bases). Germline lookup yields CDR1 WNHNN and CDR2 SYGVQD (reference sequence). The CDR3 sequence is 14 residues long. Trimming cost V 7 bases and J 1 base, with 10 bases left between them. CDR3 residues: CASKVTVNTGELFF. The CDR3 DNA sequence: TGCGCCAGCAAGGTGACAGTGAACACCGGGGAGCTGTTTTTT.

This sequence joins TRBV7-6 and TRBJ1-6; weak D call: TRBD1 (5 bases). Germline lookup yields CDR1 SGHVS and CDR2 FNYEAQ. This CDR3 contains 15 residues. Trimming shortened V by 5 bases and J by 9 bases, and 17 bases separated the two germline ends. This CDR3 is CASSQVDRHLSPLHF. In DNA form, the CDR3 reads TGTGCCAGCAGCCAAGTAGACAGACACCTTTCACCCCTCCACTTT.

The chain uses TRBV5-1 and TRBJ2-7; 11 bases align to TRBD2. In germline, CDR1 is SGHRS, CDR2 YFSETQ. CDR3 size: 15 residues. The V and J ends lost 5 bases and 1 base, in that order; junction bases with no gene match: 5. The CDR3: CASRPIAGGSYEQYF. In DNA form, the CDR3 reads TGCGCCAGCAGGCCAATAGCGGGGGGGTCCTACGAGCAGTACTTC.

V usage is TRBV7-8 and J usage is TRBJ2-3, with 15 bases aligning to TRBD2. Germline V gene lookup returns CDR1 SGHVS and CDR2 FQNEAQ. The CDR3 runs 17 residues. The V gene end was trimmed by 5 bases and the J gene end by 4 bases; junction bases not matched to a gene: 7. CDR3 bases: TGTGCCAGCAGCACCAAGCGGACTAGCGGGGGGGCAGATACGCAGTATTTT. Its protein product is CASSTKRTSGGADTQYF.

The CDR3 sequence: CASSESPGAGGPHNEQFF. The CDR3 DNA follows: TGCGCCAGCAGTGAGTCCCCCGGAGCGGGGGGGCCGCACAATGAGCAGTTCTTC. The chain employs TRBV10-2 and TRBJ2-1, with 10 bases fitting TRBD2. This CDR3 is built from 18 residues. Per germline, CDR1 WSHSY and CDR2 SAAADI. The ends lost 0 bases at V and 5 bases at J; junction bases unmatched: 10.

The V and J genes are TRBV27 and TRBJ1-2, with unresolved D. The germline CDR1 and CDR2 sequences are MNHEY and SMNVEV (reference sequence). The V end was cut by 6 bases, the J end by 8 bases, with 10 bases between. The CDR3 has 11 amino acids. The CDR3 sequence: CASRGGEGYTF. Written as DNA, the CDR3 is TGTGCCAGCAGGGGCGGGGAAGGCTACACCTTC.

The DNA of the CDR3 is TGTGCCAGCAGCTTAGCTCTTCAAGGGACTACGGGCGGCTACACCTTC. Protein product: CASSLALQGTTGGYTF. The V gene is TRBV7-8, the J gene TRBJ1-2; D is possibly TRBD1 (5 bases). The V end lost 0 bases, the J end lost 8 bases, and 19 bases lay between the germline ends. Germline V gives CDR1 SGHVS, CDR2 FQNEAQ. This CDR3 has 16 residues.

This chain links TRBV4-2 with TRBJ2-3, with 10 bases aligning to TRBD2. CDR3 size: 17 residues. CDR1 and CDR2 (germline): LGHNA, YNFKEQ. J lost 2 bases, V lost 0 bases, and 5 bases had no gene match. The CDR3 bases are TGTGCCAGCAGCCAAGAGGCTAGCGGGGGTTTCACAGATACGCAGTATTTT. Translation gives CASSQEASGGFTDTQYF.

This chain connects TRBV2 to TRBJ2-5; 9 bases line up with TRBD1. The CDR3 runs 15 residues. The germline CDR1 and CDR2 sequences are SNHLY and FYNNEI. V lost 6 bases to trimming and J lost 7 bases; unmatched junction nucleotides: 12. The DNA of the CDR3 is TGTGCCAGCAGCCCACGGGACAGGGCATTTGGGACCCAGTACTTC. This sequence encodes CASSPRDRAFGTQYF.

The chain recombines TRBV5-1 with TRBJ2-3; 7 nucleotides line up with TRBD1. Losses at the gene ends were 3 bases for V and 5 bases for J; bases not matched to a gene: 6. Germline V gives CDR1 SGHRS, CDR2 YFSETQ. This CDR3 is 14 amino acids long. Here the CDR3 reads CASSYNQGEDTQYF. The CDR3 DNA follows: TGCGCCAGCAGCTATAACCAGGGGGAAGATACGCAGTATTTT. Using reference TRBV5-1 and TRBJ2-3 for the parts outside the CDR3, the full variable domain is KAGVTQTPRYLIKTRGQQVTLSCSPISGHRSVSWYQQTPGQGLQFLFEYFSETQRNKGNFPGRFSGRQFSNSRSEMNVSTLELGDSALYLCASSYNQGEDTQYFGPGTRLTVL.

The genes are TRBV13 and TRBJ2-1; no clear D. The V gene's germline CDR1 is PRHDT and CDR2 FYEKMQ (reference sequence). With 0 bases removed from V and 4 bases from J, the gap between germline ends came to 4 bases. There are 13 residues in the CDR3. The DNA of the CDR3 is TGTGCCAGCAGCTTAGGGTCTTACAATGAGCAGTTCTTC. This encodes CASSLGSYNEQFF. Combining the CDR3 with reference TRBV13 and TRBJ2-1 gives the whole variable domain AAGVIQSPRHLIKEKRETATLKCYPIPRHDTVYWYQQGPGQDPQFLISFYEKMQSDKGSIPDRFSAQQFSDYHSELNMSSLELGDSALYFCASSLGSYNEQFFGPGTRLTVL.

This rearrangement joins TRBV28 to TRBJ2-2; 12 bases map to TRBD2. V trimming: 5 bases; J trimming: 4 bases; junction bases outside the gene matches: 5. The length of the CDR3 is 16 residues. The germline V gene encodes CDR1 MDHEN and CDR2 SYDVKM. The CDR3 DNA reads as TGTGCCAGCAGTACGACTAGCGGGGGTCCCACCGGGGAGCTGTTTTTT. Encoded protein: CASSTTSGGPTGELFF. Variable domain in full (rest from reference TRBV28 and TRBJ2-2): DVKVTQSSRYLVKRTGEKVFLECVQDMDHENMFWYRQDPGLGLRLIYFSYDVKMKEKGDIPEGYSVSREKKERFSLILESASTNQTSMYLCASSTTSGGPTGELFFGEGSRLTVL.

The V and J genes are TRBV15 and TRBJ2-2, with 13 positions matching TRBD2. V lost 6 bases to trimming and J lost 0 bases; unmatched junction nucleotides: 13. The germline gives CDR1 LNHNV, CDR2 YYDKDF (reference sequence). The CDR3 is 20 residues long. As DNA, the CDR3 is TGTGCCACCAGGAGGACTAGCGGGGGCCCGGCATTCGCGAACACCGGGGAGCTGTTTTTT. Encoded protein: CATRRTSGGPAFANTGELFF.

The J gene is TRBJ1-2, the V gene TRBV6-6, with 8 bases matching TRBD1. V gave up 4 bases and J gave up 8 bases; unmatched junction bases: 9. CDR3 length: 14 residues. Per germline, CDR1 MNHNY and CDR2 SVGAGI (reference sequence). This chain's CDR3 is CASSSVQGAGGYTF. CDR3 bases: TGTGCCAGCAGTTCCGTTCAGGGGGCAGGGGGCTACACCTTC.

The rearrangement uses TRBV5-6 and TRBJ2-5; D might be TRBD1 (6 bases). Trimming pared 6 bases from V and 2 bases from J, leaving 14 bases between. This CDR3 has 14 residues. Per the germline V gene, CDR1 is SGHDT and CDR2 is YYEEEE. CDR3 coding DNA: TGTGCCAGCAACCTAGTGGACAGTCAAGAGACCCAGTACTTC. Translating it yields CASNLVDSQETQYF. Based on the CDR3 plus reference TRBV5-6 and TRBJ2-5, the full variable domain is DAGVTQSPTHLIKTRGQQVTLRCSPKSGHDTVSWYQQALGQGPQFIFQYYEEEERQRGNFPDRFSGHQFPNYSSELNVNALLLGDSALYLCASNLVDSQETQYFGPGTRLLVL.